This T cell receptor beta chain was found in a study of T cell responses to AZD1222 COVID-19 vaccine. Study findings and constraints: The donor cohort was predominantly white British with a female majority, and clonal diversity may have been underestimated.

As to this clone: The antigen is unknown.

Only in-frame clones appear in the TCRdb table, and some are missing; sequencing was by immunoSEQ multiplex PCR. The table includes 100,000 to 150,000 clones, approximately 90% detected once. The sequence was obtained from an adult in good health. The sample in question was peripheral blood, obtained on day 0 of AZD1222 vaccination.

CDR3 in DNA: TGTGCCAGCAGCGTCGGGGCAGGGGGCCTCTCTAACTATGGCTACACCTTC. Protein product: CASSVGAGGLSNYGYTF. The V and J genes are TRBV9 and TRBJ1-2, with 8 bases aligning to TRBD1. This CDR3 has 17 amino acids. Germline assignment: CDR1 SGDLS and CDR2 YYNGEE. V was clipped by 2 bases and J by 0 bases; unmatched bases: 9.